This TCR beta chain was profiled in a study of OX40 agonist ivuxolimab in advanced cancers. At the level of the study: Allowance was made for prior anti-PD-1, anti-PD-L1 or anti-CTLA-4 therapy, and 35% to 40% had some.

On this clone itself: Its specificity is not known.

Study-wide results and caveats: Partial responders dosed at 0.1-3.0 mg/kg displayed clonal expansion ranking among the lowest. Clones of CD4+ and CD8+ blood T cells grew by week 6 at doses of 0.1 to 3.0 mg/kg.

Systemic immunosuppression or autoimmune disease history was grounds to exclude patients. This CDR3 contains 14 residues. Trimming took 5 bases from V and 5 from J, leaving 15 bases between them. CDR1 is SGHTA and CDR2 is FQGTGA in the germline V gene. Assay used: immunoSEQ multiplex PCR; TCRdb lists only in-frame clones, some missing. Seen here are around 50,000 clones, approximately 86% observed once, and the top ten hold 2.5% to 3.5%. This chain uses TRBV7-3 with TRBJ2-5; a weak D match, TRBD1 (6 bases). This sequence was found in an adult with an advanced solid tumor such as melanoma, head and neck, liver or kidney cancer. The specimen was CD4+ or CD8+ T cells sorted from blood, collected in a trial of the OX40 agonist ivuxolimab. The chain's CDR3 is CASSPSGGAETQYF. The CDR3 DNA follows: TGTGCCAGCAGCCCCTCTGGGGGCGCGGAGACCCAGTACTTC. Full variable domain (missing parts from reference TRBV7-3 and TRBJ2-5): GAGVSQTPSNKVTEKGKYVELRCDPISGHTALYWYRQSLGQGPEFLIYFQGTGAADDSGLPNDRFFAVRPEGSVSTLKIQRTERGDSAVYLCASSPSGGAETQYFGPGTRLLVL.